This entry lists 21 T cell receptor beta chains sequenced from one sample in a study of shared clonotypes between healthy human individuals (dated by TCRdb to about 2020). The library was produced with the immunoSEQ multiplex PCR assay. TCRdb's version of the immuneACCESS table is confined to in-frame rearrangements and falls short of the full clone set. An unresolved V gene accounts for under half of the shortfall where checked; the remainder is of unknown origin. The sample has a few million clones on record, around 90% of them singletons. The top ten constitute roughly 0.13% of the sample. Material: naive CD4+ T cells sorted from blood. The sample's cell subset or site label, in plain terms: CD45RA+ positively selected. These receptors all come from a man between 18 and 35 years old in good health.

The chain employs TRBV29-1 and TRBJ1-3, with D possibly TRBD1 on 5 matching bases. Germline-derived CDR1 and CDR2 are SQVTM and ANQGSEA. The V end was cut by 3 bases, the J end by 2 bases, with 8 bases between. The CDR3 covers 13 residues. The CDR3 region has the DNA TGCAGCGTTGACGGGGGGGCTGGAAACACCATATATTTT. Translation gives CSVDGGAGNTIYF.

This chain uses TRBV9 with TRBJ2-1, with 11 nucleotides matching TRBD2. The CDR3 length is 15 residues. The germline V gene has CDR1 SGDLS and CDR2 YYNGEE. The trim removed 4 bases at V and 8 bases at J, leaving 8 bases unmatched. The CDR3 sequence is CASSPGLAVSHEQFF. CDR3 in DNA: TGTGCCAGCAGCCCGGGACTAGCGGTGAGCCATGAGCAGTTCTTC.

This chain joins TRBV18 and TRBJ1-1; maybe TRBD1 (5 bases). The CDR3 contains 15 residues. With 1 base removed from V and 10 bases from J, the gap between germline ends came to 19 bases. Germline CDR1 is KGHSH and CDR2 is LQKENI. DNA of the CDR3: TGTGCCAGCTCACCACTTTCCGGGGGGGGAAGCGGAGCTTTCTTT. It specifies CASSPLSGGGSGAFF.

The rearrangement joins TRBV29-1 to TRBJ1-1, with a tentative D call TRBD1 (5 bases). CDR1 SQVTM and CDR2 ANQGSEA come from the germline V gene. This CDR3 is 15 amino acids long. Trimming left V 0 bases short and J 4 bases short, with 15 bases between. CDR3 coding DNA: TGCAGCGTTGAAGATTTCGGAGGGGTTGGCACTGAAGCTTTCTTT. It specifies CSVEDFGGVGTEAFF.

The V gene is TRBV5-4, the J gene TRBJ1-2, with TRBD1 identical over 10 bases. V was clipped by 2 bases and J by 7 bases; unmatched bases: 5. The CDR3 is 14 amino acids. The germline V gene encodes CDR1 SGHNT and CDR2 YYREEE (reference sequence). CDR3 region: CASSFGTGAGGYTF. CDR3 DNA: TGTGCCAGCAGCTTTGGGACAGGGGCTGGTGGCTACACCTTC.

This clone came up once. At one end, the junction sequence differs from germline, possibly due to a read error. Other DNA sequences of this sample code for an identical CDR3. The chain couples TRBV27 to TRBJ2-7; D is undetermined. Germline V gives CDR1 MNHEY, CDR2 SMNVEV (reference sequence). This CDR3 contains 14 residues. This chain's CDR3 is CASSLSFTGYEQYF. In nucleotides, the CDR3 is TGTGCCAGCAGCTTATCGTTCACGGGCTACGAGCAGTACTTC.

The rearrangement links TRBV13 to TRBJ2-1, with 9 nucleotides matching TRBD2. In germline, CDR1 is PRHDT, CDR2 FYEKMQ (reference sequence). CDR3 length: 15 amino acids. The V gene end was trimmed by 3 bases and the J gene end by 6 bases; junction bases not matched to a gene: 6. The CDR3 DNA sequence: TGTGCCAGCAGCTTCCGCGGGAGGGTAAGCAATGAGCAGTTCTTC. Translation: CASSFRGRVSNEQFF.

This sequence joins TRBV5-1 and TRBJ2-7; 11 positions agree with TRBD2. V was pared by 0 bases and J by 6 bases, with 17 bases of the junction left unmatched. This CDR3 has 19 residues. Germline values: CDR1 SGHRS, CDR2 YFSETQ. This CDR3 reads CASSLGTSGRSNPPREQYF. Here the CDR3 DNA reads TGCGCCAGCAGCTTGGGAACTAGCGGGAGATCCAACCCCCCCCGCGAGCAGTACTTC.

The table lists this clone with a few counts. The CDR3 bases are TGTGCCAGCAGCCTCCGCTCTGGCTCCGGCGCTGAAGCTTTCTTT. It is translated as CASSLRSGSGAEAFF. This chain joins TRBV11-2 and TRBJ1-1, with D hard to call. V lost 5 bases and J 6 bases, leaving 19 bases between the germline ends. The length of the CDR3 is 15 residues. Germline V gene lookup returns CDR1 SGHAT and CDR2 FQNNGV. The entire variable domain, with the rest obtained from reference TRBV11-2 and TRBJ1-1, is as follows: EAGVAQSPRYKIIEKRQSVAFWCNPISGHATLYWYQQILGQGPKLLIQFQNNGVVDDSQLPKDRFSAERLKGVDSTLKIQPAKLEDSAVYLCASSLRSGSGAEAFFGQGTRLTVV.

The chain is built from TRBV12-5 and TRBJ2-7; D tentatively fits TRBD1 or TRBD2 (5 bases each). Trimming cost V 0 bases and J 2 bases, with 11 bases left between them. CDR1 and CDR2 from the germline V gene are LGHNT and FRNRAP. This CDR3 spans 15 amino acids. CDR3 protein: CASGLVVTGPYEQYF. CDR3 nucleotides: TGTGCTAGTGGTTTGGTTGTAACGGGGCCCTACGAGCAGTACTTC.

Note on this clone: Other DNA variants within this sample encode the same CDR3. This chain joins TRBV5-1 and TRBJ2-2; TRBD1 matches at 8 bases. The germline CDR1 and CDR2 sequences are SGHRS and YFSETQ. The CDR3 loop spans 16 amino acids. V lost 4 bases, J lost 0 bases, and 5 bases stayed unmatched. CDR3 nucleotide sequence: TGCGCCAGCAGCCCGACAGGGGCCACGAACACCGGGGAGCTGTTTTTT. Its translation is CASSPTGATNTGELFF.

The rearrangement links TRBV5-1 to TRBJ2-6; D perhaps matches TRBD1 (6 bases). CDR1 is SGHRS, CDR2 YFSETQ, per germline. Trimming removed 0 bases from V and 0 bases from J, with 10 bases in between. This CDR3 is 17 amino acids long. The CDR3 protein is CASSLGQADSGANVLTF. The DNA of the CDR3 is TGCGCCAGCAGCTTGGGACAGGCCGACTCTGGGGCCAACGTCCTGACTTTC.

The genes are TRBV28 and TRBJ2-5, with D possibly matching TRBD2 (6 bases). The germline V gene encodes CDR1 MDHEN and CDR2 SYDVKM. The V gene lost 4 bases and the J gene lost 5 bases, with 17 bases spanning the gap. The CDR3 totals 15 residues. This chain's CDR3 is CASSSRRGRGETQYF. CDR3 bases: TGTGCCAGCAGTTCCCGGAGGGGCAGAGGGGAGACCCAGTACTTC.

The V and J genes are TRBV7-2 and TRBJ1-5; D ambiguous. The V end lost 5 bases, the J end lost 2 bases, and 16 bases lay between the germline ends. CDR3 length: 16 amino acids. Germline CDR1 and CDR2: SGHTA and FQGNSA. The CDR3: CASSLRQSWGNQPQHF. In nucleotides, the CDR3 is TGTGCCAGCAGCCTTAGACAATCTTGGGGCAATCAGCCCCAGCATTTT. Full variable domain (remainder filled in from reference TRBV7-2 and TRBJ1-5): GAGVSQSPSNKVTEKGKDVELRCDPISGHTALYWYRQSLGQGLEFLIYFQGNSAPDKSGLPSDRFSAERTGGSVSTLTIQRTQQEDSAVYLCASSLRQSWGNQPQHFGDGTRLSIL.

The chain joins TRBV19 to TRBJ1-2; no reliable D call. CDR3 length equals 12 residues. Germline CDR1 and CDR2: LNHDA and SQIVND (reference sequence). Trimming removed 3 bases from V and 6 bases from J, with 8 bases in between. CDR3 sequence reads: CASSIAENGYTF. CDR3 in DNA: TGTGCCAGTAGTATTGCTGAAAATGGCTACACCTTC.

This rearrangement joins TRBV6-4 to TRBJ1-5; 8 nucleotides align to TRBD1. The J segment lost 6 bases and the V segment lost 2 bases, leaving 9 bases of the junction unmatched. Germline-derived CDR1 and CDR2 are MRHNA and SNTAGT. The CDR3 contains 16 residues. CDR3 residues: CASSDESRGHGQPQHF. The CDR3 DNA is TGTGCCAGCAGTGACGAAAGCAGGGGGCACGGTCAGCCCCAGCATTTT.

This clone was detected only a few times. The sample has other DNA sequences that encode this CDR3 too. This chain links TRBV7-2 with TRBJ2-5; TRBD2 matches 11 bases. The CDR3 sequence is 16 residues long. V lost 0 bases and J lost 2; bases outside the gene matches: 2. Germline V gene lookup returns CDR1 SGHTA and CDR2 FQGNSA. This CDR3 is CASSLAASGGQETQYF. Here the CDR3 DNA reads TGTGCCAGCAGCTTAGCTGCTAGCGGGGGGCAAGAGACCCAGTACTTC.

This chain connects TRBV29-1 to TRBJ2-7; 11 bases agree with TRBD2. Trimming at V came to 6 bases and at J to 2 bases, leaving 3 bases not matched to a gene. The CDR3 is 13 amino acids. Germline CDR1 reads SQVTM; CDR2 reads ANQGSEA. The CDR3 protein is CSVRLAGTYEQYF. The CDR3 nucleotides are TGCAGCGTAAGACTAGCGGGGACCTACGAGCAGTACTTC.

V and J are TRBV6-5 and TRBJ2-4; no clear D gene. The CDR3 runs 14 residues. Deletions cut 6 bases from V and 1 base from J, with 10 bases between. Germline V gene data show CDR1 as MNHEY and CDR2 as SVGAGI. For the CDR3, the DNA is TGTGCCAGCAGCCCCGTGGTGGCCAAAAACATTCAGTACTTC. Its translation: CASSPVVAKNIQYF.

About this clone itself: This same CDR3 is encoded by further DNA sequences in the sample. The rearrangement joins TRBV18 to TRBJ1-1, with a weak D call TRBD1 (6 bases). Germline CDR1 is KGHSH and CDR2 is LQKENI. Deletions cut 4 bases from V and 2 bases from J, with 11 bases between. The CDR3 is 14 residues long. The CDR3 loop reads CASSLLQGNTEAFF. DNA for the CDR3: TGTGCCAGCTCACTACTACAGGGTAACACTGAAGCTTTCTTT.

The V gene is TRBV25-1, the J gene TRBJ2-5; TRBD2 might be the D (6 bases). The J call is uncertain, as TRBJ2-7 better fits the DNA end. Germline assignment: CDR1 MGHDK and CDR2 SYGVNS. The CDR3 totals 13 residues. CDR3 sequence: CASSDGGSYEQYF. In DNA, the CDR3 is TGTGCCAGCAGTGACGGGGGTTCCTACGAGCAGTACTTC.